Sequencing of this TCR beta chain was carried out in a study of T cell changes during pregnancy in multiple sclerosis. The repertoire was sequenced with immunoSEQ multiplex PCR; TCRdb's copy has only in-frame clones and lacks some. The sample contains 9,000 to 10,000 clones, 83% of which appear only once. V was pared by 2 bases and J by 10 bases, with 4 bases of the junction left unmatched. Germline V gene lookup returns CDR1 GTSNPN and CDR2 SVGIG (reference sequence). The CDR3 spans 14 residues. This rearrangement joins TRBV30 to TRBJ2-1; TRBD2 matches at 14 bases. Here the sequenced sample was CD8+ T cells from peripheral blood mononuclear cells, taken in the third trimester of pregnancy. The clonotype was recovered from a female donor in good health, enrolled as a control in a pregnancy study. The CDR3, as DNA: TGTGCCTGGAGTAAGGGACTAGCGGGAGACGAGCAGTTCTTC. Its protein is CAWSKGLAGDEQFF.